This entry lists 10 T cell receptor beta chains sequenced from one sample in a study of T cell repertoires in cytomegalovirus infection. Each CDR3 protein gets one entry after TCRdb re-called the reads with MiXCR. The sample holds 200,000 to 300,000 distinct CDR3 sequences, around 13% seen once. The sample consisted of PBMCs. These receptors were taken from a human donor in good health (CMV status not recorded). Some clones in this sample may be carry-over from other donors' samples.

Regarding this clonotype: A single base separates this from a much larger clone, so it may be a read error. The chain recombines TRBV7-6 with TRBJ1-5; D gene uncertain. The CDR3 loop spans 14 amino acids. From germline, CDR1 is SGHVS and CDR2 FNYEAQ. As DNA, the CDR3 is TGTGCCAGCAGTTTACCGTATAGCTATCAGCCCCAGCATTTT. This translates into CASSLPYSYQPQHF.

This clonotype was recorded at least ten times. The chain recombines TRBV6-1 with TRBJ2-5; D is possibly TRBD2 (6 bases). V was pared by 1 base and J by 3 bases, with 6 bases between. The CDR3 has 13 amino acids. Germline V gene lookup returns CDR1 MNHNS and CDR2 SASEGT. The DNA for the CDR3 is TGTGCCAGCAGTGAAGGCGGGAAAGAGACCCAGTACTTC. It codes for CASSEGGKETQYF.

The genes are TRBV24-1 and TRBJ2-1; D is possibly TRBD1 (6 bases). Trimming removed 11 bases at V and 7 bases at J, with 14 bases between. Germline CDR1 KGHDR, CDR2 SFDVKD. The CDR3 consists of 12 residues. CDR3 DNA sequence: TGTGCCATACAGGGTGGGAGAAATGAGCAGTTCTTC. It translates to CAIQGGRNEQFF.

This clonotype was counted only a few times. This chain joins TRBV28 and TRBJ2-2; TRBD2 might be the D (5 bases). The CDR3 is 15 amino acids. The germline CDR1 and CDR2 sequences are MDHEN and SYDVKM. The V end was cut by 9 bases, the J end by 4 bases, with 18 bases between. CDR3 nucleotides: TGTGCCAGTCGAGGAGGTGCAGGAATCACCGGGGAGCTGTTTTTT. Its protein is CASRGGAGITGELFF.

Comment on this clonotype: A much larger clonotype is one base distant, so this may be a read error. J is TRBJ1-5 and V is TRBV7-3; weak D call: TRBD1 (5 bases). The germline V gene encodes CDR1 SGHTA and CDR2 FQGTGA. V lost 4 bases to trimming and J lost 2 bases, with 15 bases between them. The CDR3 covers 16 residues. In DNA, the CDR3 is TGTGCCAGCAGCTCCATAGGGGCAGGAGGCAATCAGCCCCAGCATTTT. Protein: CASSSIGAGGNQPQHF. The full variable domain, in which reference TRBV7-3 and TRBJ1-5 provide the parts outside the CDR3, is GAGVSQTPSNKVTEKGKYVELRCDPISGHTALYWYRQSLGQGPEFLIYFQGTGAADDSGLPNDRFFAVRPEGSVSTLKIQRTERGDSAVYLCASSSIGAGGNQPQHFGDGTRLSIL.

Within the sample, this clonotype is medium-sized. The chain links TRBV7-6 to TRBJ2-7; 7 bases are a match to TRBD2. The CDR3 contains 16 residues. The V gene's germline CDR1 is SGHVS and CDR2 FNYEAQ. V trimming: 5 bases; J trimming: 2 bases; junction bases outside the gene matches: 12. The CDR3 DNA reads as TGTGCCAGCAGCCCAGCTCGAGCGGGGCGCACCTACGAGCAGTACTTC. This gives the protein CASSPARAGRTYEQYF.

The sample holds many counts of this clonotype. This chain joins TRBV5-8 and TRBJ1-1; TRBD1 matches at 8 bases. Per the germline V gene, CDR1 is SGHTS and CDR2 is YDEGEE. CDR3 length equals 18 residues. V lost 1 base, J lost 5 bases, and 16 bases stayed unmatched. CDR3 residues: CASSLSLQYSYRGTEAFF. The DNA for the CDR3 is TGTGCCAGCAGCTTGTCCCTCCAATACTCCTACAGGGGGACTGAAGCTTTCTTT.

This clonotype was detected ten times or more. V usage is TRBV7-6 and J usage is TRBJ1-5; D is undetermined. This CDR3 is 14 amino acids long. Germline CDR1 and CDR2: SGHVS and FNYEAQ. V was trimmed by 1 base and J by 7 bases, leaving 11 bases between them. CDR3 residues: CASSLEGPGQPQHF. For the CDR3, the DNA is TGTGCCAGCAGCTTAGAAGGGCCGGGGCAGCCCCAGCATTTT.

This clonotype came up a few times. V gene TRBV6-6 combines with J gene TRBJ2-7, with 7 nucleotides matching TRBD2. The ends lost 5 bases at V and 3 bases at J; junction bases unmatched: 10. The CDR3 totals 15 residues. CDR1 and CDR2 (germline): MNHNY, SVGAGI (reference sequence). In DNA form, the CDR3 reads TGTGCCAGCAGTGAATCGGGGGGAGGGGTCTACGAGCAGTACTTC. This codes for CASSESGGGVYEQYF.

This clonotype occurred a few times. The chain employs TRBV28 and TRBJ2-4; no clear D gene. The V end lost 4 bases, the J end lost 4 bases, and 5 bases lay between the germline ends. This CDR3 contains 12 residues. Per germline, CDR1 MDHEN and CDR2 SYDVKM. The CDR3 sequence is CASSYNKNIQYF. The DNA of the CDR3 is TGTGCCAGCAGTTATAATAAAAACATTCAGTACTTC. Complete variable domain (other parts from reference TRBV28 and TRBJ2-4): DVKVTQSSRYLVKRTGEKVFLECVQDMDHENMFWYRQDPGLGLRLIYFSYDVKMKEKGDIPEGYSVSREKKERFSLILESASTNQTSMYLCASSYNKNIQYFGAGTRLSVL.